According to its frequency, the clone carrying this TCR beta chain is medium-sized (0.01 to 0.1%). Carbamazepine had induced Stevens-Johnson syndrome or toxic epidermal necrolysis in the sequenced donors. TCR subtype-specific primers in iRepertoire multiplex PCR prepared libraries for bulk and single-cell sequencing. No DNA is given; TCRdb re-called the multiplex PCR reads and lists each CDR3 protein once. Here the sample table reports some 9,900 distinct CDR3 sequences. The CDR3 covers 12 residues. Germline values: CDR1 DFQATT, CDR2 SNEGSKA (reference sequence). This specimen comes from a study of T cells in severe cutaneous drug reactions. Looking at the study overall: Recruitment ran 2011 to 2018 in Taiwan, Thailand and a European registry.

This chain uses TRBV20-1 with TRBJ1-1; without DNA, the TCRdb call of TRBD1 cannot be checked. This clonotype originated in a human donor with Stevens-Johnson syndrome, a severe cutaneous drug reaction. The sequenced material came from cells from a skin blister. CDR3 sequence: CSGRVGRSGAFF.